These T cell receptor beta chains were read from a single sample in a study of T cells in localized non-small cell lung cancer. The assay was immunoSEQ multiplex PCR, and TCRdb's table has in-frame clones only and misses some. The table includes fewer than 50,000 clones, roughly 80% detected once. The source was PBMCs, collected before any cancer treatment. These receptors all stem from a man between 35 and 75 years old with stage II lung adenocarcinoma. Both conserved end residues are part of each CDR3. D genes are given only for firm matches. A clone size is listed for some rows: how often the clone was seen (once, few, many), or a class if it is expanded.

D gene: TRBD1
clone size: -
V gene: TRBV7-9
J gene: TRBJ1-1
CDR3 protein: CASSFNIATTGTGDTEAFF
CDR3 DNA: TGTGCCAGCAGCTTCAATATTGCTACAACCGGGACAGGGGATACTGAAGCTTTCTTT

D gene: TRBD2
clone size: -
V gene: TRBV4-2
J gene: TRBJ2-1
CDR3 protein: CASSAQRGYNEQFF
CDR3 DNA: TGTGCCAGCAGCGCCCAGCGGGGGTACAATGAGCAGTTCTTC

D gene: TRBD1
clone size: once
V gene: TRBV19
J gene: TRBJ2-1
CDR3 protein: CASRGQGSDNEQFF
CDR3 DNA: TGTGCCAGTCGAGGACAGGGATCGGACAATGAGCAGTTCTTC

D gene: -
clone size: -
V gene: TRBV27
J gene: TRBJ1-2
CDR3 protein: CASSPQVVNYGYTF
CDR3 DNA: TGTGCCAGCAGTCCCCAGGTTGTCAATTATGGCTACACCTTC

D gene: TRBD1
clone size: -
V gene: TRBV6-1
J gene: TRBJ1-4
CDR3 protein: CASGQGGGKLFF
CDR3 DNA: TGTGCCAGCGGGCAGGGGGGGGGAAAACTGTTTTTT

D gene: -
clone size: -
V gene: TRBV28
J gene: TRBJ2-3
CDR3 protein: CASSTISTDTQYF
CDR3 DNA: TGTGCCAGCAGTACGATTAGCACAGATACGCAGTATTTT

D gene: -
clone size: few
V gene: TRBV7-6
J gene: TRBJ1-1
CDR3 protein: CASSTRVGMNTEAFF
CDR3 DNA: TGTGCCAGCAGCACCAGGGTAGGCATGAACACTGAAGCTTTCTTT

D gene: -
clone size: -
V gene: TRBV7-8
J gene: TRBJ2-1
CDR3 protein: CASSLDIRQGQFF
CDR3 DNA: TGTGCCAGCAGCTTAGATATTAGGCAGGGCCAGTTCTTC

D gene: TRBD1
clone size: -
V gene: TRBV28
J gene: TRBJ1-5
CDR3 protein: CASSFIRTGEGEHF
CDR3 DNA: TGTGCCAGCAGTTTCATAAGGACAGGGGAAGGCGAGCATTTT

D gene: TRBD2
clone size: -
V gene: TRBV11-3
J gene: TRBJ2-3
CDR3 protein: CASSSGVLGLARDTQYF
CDR3 DNA: TGTGCCAGCAGCTCTGGGGTGCTGGGACTAGCGAGAGATACGCAGTATTTT

D gene: TRBD1
clone size: -
V gene: TRBV7-3
J gene: TRBJ1-2
CDR3 protein: CASSSAGQNYGYTF
CDR3 DNA: TGTGCCAGCAGCTCCGCGGGACAGAACTATGGCTACACCTTC

D gene: -
clone size: -
V gene: TRBV11-3
J gene: TRBJ2-1
CDR3 protein: CASSFTGRSSYNEQFF
CDR3 DNA: TGTGCCAGCAGCTTCACAGGGAGAAGCTCCTACAATGAGCAGTTCTTC

D gene: TRBD1
clone size: -
V gene: TRBV28
J gene: TRBJ1-6
CDR3 protein: CASSFPGQGFQSSYNSPLHF
CDR3 DNA: TGTGCCAGCAGTTTCCCGGGACAGGGGTTTCAAAGCTCCTATAATTCACCCCTCCACTTT

D gene: -
clone size: -
V gene: TRBV2
J gene: TRBJ1-1
CDR3 protein: CASKGSVNTEAFF
CDR3 DNA: TGTGCCAGCAAGGGCAGCGTGAACACTGAAGCTTTCTTT

D gene: TRBD1
clone size: -
V gene: TRBV29-1
J gene: TRBJ1-1
CDR3 protein: CSVEGTGNTEAFF
CDR3 DNA: TGCAGCGTTGAGGGGACAGGGAACACTGAAGCTTTCTTT

D gene: -
clone size: -
V gene: TRBV2
J gene: TRBJ2-5
CDR3 protein: CASTSETQYF
CDR3 DNA: TGTGCCAGCACCTCAGAGACCCAGTACTTC

D gene: TRBD1
clone size: once
V gene: TRBV5-4
J gene: TRBJ1-2
CDR3 protein: CASSLDQGAFYGYTF
CDR3 DNA: TGTGCCAGCAGCTTGGATCAGGGGGCGTTTTATGGCTACACCTTC

D gene: -
clone size: few
V gene: TRBV2
J gene: TRBJ1-4
CDR3 protein: CASSVGEKLFF
CDR3 DNA: TGTGCCAGCAGTGTGGGTGAAAAACTGTTTTTT

D gene: -
clone size: few
V gene: TRBV7-8
J gene: TRBJ2-7
CDR3 protein: CAGGMGNSYEQYF
CDR3 DNA: TGTGCCGGGGGAATGGGTAACTCCTACGAGCAGTACTTC

D gene: TRBD1
clone size: -
V gene: TRBV18
J gene: TRBJ2-7
CDR3 protein: CASSPGTRGLTEQYF
CDR3 DNA: TGTGCCAGCTCACCGGGTACTAGGGGGCTCACCGAGCAGTACTTC

D gene: TRBD2
clone size: -
V gene: TRBV11-1
J gene: TRBJ2-3
CDR3 protein: CASSFGTSGEGTQYF
CDR3 DNA: TGTGCCAGCAGCTTTGGGACTAGCGGGGAGGGCACGCAGTATTTT

D gene: -
clone size: once
V gene: TRBV27
J gene: TRBJ2-5
CDR3 protein: CASSPTNGIGEETQYF
CDR3 DNA: TGTGCCAGCAGTCCGACCAACGGCATAGGGGAGGAGACCCAGTACTTC

D gene: -
clone size: -
V gene: TRBV29-1
J gene: TRBJ2-7
CDR3 protein: CSVIWGTEQYF
CDR3 DNA: TGCAGCGTGATATGGGGTACCGAGCAGTACTTC

D gene: -
clone size: -
V gene: TRBV9
J gene: TRBJ2-2
CDR3 protein: CASSVLAETGELFF
CDR3 DNA: TGTGCCAGCAGCGTGCTAGCAGAGACCGGGGAGCTGTTTTTT

D gene: -
clone size: -
V gene: TRBV19
J gene: TRBJ2-5
CDR3 protein: CASTSAETQYF
CDR3 DNA: TGTGCCAGTACCTCCGCGGAGACCCAGTACTTC

D gene: TRBD1
clone size: few
V gene: TRBV19
J gene: TRBJ1-1
CDR3 protein: CASSPDRGAEAFF
CDR3 DNA: TGTGCCAGTAGTCCGGACAGGGGAGCTGAAGCTTTCTTT

D gene: -
clone size: -
V gene: TRBV5-1
J gene: TRBJ1-4
CDR3 protein: CASSAQLNEKLFF
CDR3 DNA: TGCGCCAGCAGCGCCCAGTTGAATGAAAAACTGTTTTTT

D gene: -
clone size: -
V gene: TRBV2
J gene: TRBJ2-7
CDR3 protein: CASSERGEDEQYF
CDR3 DNA: TGTGCCAGCAGTGAACGAGGGGAGGACGAGCAGTACTTC

D gene: -
clone size: -
V gene: TRBV7-3
J gene: TRBJ2-5
CDR3 protein: CASSALRGGQETQYF
CDR3 DNA: TGTGCCAGCTCCGCACTCCGCGGCGGACAAGAGACCCAGTACTTC

D gene: -
clone size: -
V gene: TRBV19
J gene: TRBJ2-5
CDR3 protein: CASSIGGQPQETQYF
CDR3 DNA: TGTGCCAGTAGTATAGGGGGCCAGCCCCAAGAGACCCAGTACTTC

D gene: -
clone size: -
V gene: TRBV12-5
J gene: TRBJ2-3
CDR3 protein: CASGLFRGGDTQYF
CDR3 DNA: TGTGCTAGTGGTTTGTTCAGGGGTGGAGATACGCAGTATTTT

D gene: TRBD1
clone size: once
V gene: TRBV29-1
J gene: TRBJ1-1
CDR3 protein: CSVEDRDRKGTEAFF
CDR3 DNA: TGCAGCGTTGAAGATAGGGACAGGAAGGGCACTGAAGCTTTCTTT

D gene: TRBD2
clone size: few
V gene: TRBV4-1
J gene: TRBJ2-1
CDR3 protein: CASSQEILAGNNEQFF
CDR3 DNA: TGCGCCAGCAGCCAAGAAATACTAGCGGGGAACAATGAGCAGTTCTTC

D gene: -
clone size: -
V gene: TRBV5-4
J gene: TRBJ2-7
CDR3 protein: CASSLAGREQGQYF
CDR3 DNA: TGTGCCAGCAGCTTGGCCGGCAGGGAACAGGGGCAGTACTTC

D gene: TRBD1
clone size: -
V gene: TRBV6-5
J gene: TRBJ2-5
CDR3 protein: CASSYPGQGQETQYF
CDR3 DNA: TGTGCCAGCAGTTACCCCGGACAGGGTCAAGAGACCCAGTACTTC

D gene: -
clone size: once
V gene: TRBV7-2
J gene: TRBJ1-6
CDR3 protein: CASSLADNSPLHF
CDR3 DNA: TGTGCCAGCAGCTTGGCTGATAATTCACCCCTCCACTTT

D gene: -
clone size: -
V gene: TRBV7-9
J gene: TRBJ2-2
CDR3 protein: CAKGPPTGELFF
CDR3 DNA: TGTGCCAAAGGCCCCCCGACCGGGGAGCTGTTTTTT

D gene: -
clone size: -
V gene: TRBV7-2
J gene: TRBJ2-7
CDR3 protein: CASSSGITDSYEQYF
CDR3 DNA: TGTGCCAGCAGTTCTGGGATCACGGACTCCTACGAGCAGTACTTC

D gene: -
clone size: -
V gene: TRBV5-1
J gene: TRBJ2-3
CDR3 protein: CASSLGAGATTDTQYF
CDR3 DNA: TGCGCCAGCAGCTTGGGAGCAGGGGCTACCACAGATACGCAGTATTTT

D gene: -
clone size: -
V gene: TRBV5-5
J gene: TRBJ1-2
CDR3 protein: CASSLGQGFGYTF
CDR3 DNA: TGTGCCAGCAGCTTGGGGCAGGGGTTTGGCTACACCTTC

D gene: -
clone size: -
V gene: TRBV7-3
J gene: TRBJ2-1
CDR3 protein: CASSLGGFEFSEQFF
CDR3 DNA: TGTGCCAGCAGCTTAGGGGGTTTTGAATTCAGTGAGCAGTTCTTC

D gene: -
clone size: -
V gene: TRBV28
J gene: TRBJ1-1
CDR3 protein: CASSFQGFVGTEAFF
CDR3 DNA: TGTGCCAGCAGTTTTCAGGGTTTTGTTGGGACTGAAGCTTTCTTT

D gene: -
clone size: few
V gene: TRBV15
J gene: TRBJ2-1
CDR3 protein: CATSRYMGNEQFF
CDR3 DNA: TGTGCCACCAGCAGATATATGGGTAATGAGCAGTTCTTC

D gene: -
clone size: -
V gene: TRBV28
J gene: TRBJ1-5
CDR3 protein: CASSSPPGSQPQHF
CDR3 DNA: TGTGCCAGCAGTTCCCCACCTGGCAGCCAGCCCCAGCATTTT